The entry below gives a single T cell receptor (beta chain) sequence along with its context. Its specificity is unknown. Cultured CD4+ T-cell DNA underwent Oncomine TCR Beta short-read sequencing. MiXCR, run by TCRdb on the PCR reads, gives a single entry per CDR3 protein. The repertoire holds 8,500 to 14,000 distinct CDR3 sequences, 69% seen once, with 9% to 12% in the top ten. The sample's treatment: approximately 10-day PBMC culture with coronavirus spike peptide pools or control peptides (ViraFEST assay). Via ViraFEST, peptide pools expanded antigen-specific T cells before TCR sequencing. Positive PCR tests were logged from March through December 2020, ahead of US Alpha, Beta and Delta variants. Cell culture was performed with a few million PBMCs per well in the presence of 8.5 to 10 IU/ml IL-2 and 10 ug/ml peptide pools. The sample is drawn from a study of vaccination and CD4 T cells after COVID-19. Study at large: The post-COVID sampling time was a median about 98 days after diagnosis, ranging from 35 to 161.

CDR1 is SGHNT and CDR2 is YENEEA in the germline V gene. J lost 2 bases, V lost 4 bases, and 5 bases had no gene match. The CDR3 extends over 16 amino acids. The clonotype was recovered from a human donor who had recovered from COVID-19. This chain uses TRBV11-3 with TRBJ2-6; 7 bases fit TRBD2. Sequencing was done on a sample of CD4+ T cells from blood, cultured in vitro. CDR3 DNA sequence: TGTGCCAGCAGCTGGACTGGGGGGGCTGGGGCCAACGTCCTGACTTTC. Its translation is CASSWTGGAGANVLTF.